This T cell receptor (beta chain) was sequenced for a study of shared clonotypes between healthy human individuals (dated by TCRdb to the early 2020s). Some background on the complete study: Three men and a couple of women, aged 18 to 49 years, made up the cohort. Each donor's leukapheresis produced roughly between roughly 0.85 and 9.5 billion PBMCs. The study deeply sequenced blood TCR repertoires of about 5 healthy adults to estimate repertoire size and the extent of clonotype sharing between individuals. To increase sequencing depth and limit assay-specific biases, TCR repertoire library preparation and sequencing were carried out by different laboratories using diverse techniques. For each donor, CD4 naive and CD4 memory were each run on three plates, CD8 naive on two plates, and CD8 memory on one plate.

General study outcomes and caveats: Higher generation probabilities were observed for clonotypes shared by all four sorted-subset donors than for non-shared clonotypes. Across four donors, around 5.4% of naive CD4, around 3.3% of naive CD8, around 2.1% of memory CD4, and roughly 0.41% of memory CD8 clonotypes were shared. Only blood was sampled, and tissue TCR repertoires likely differ from those in blood. Pairwise subsampling indicated that sequencing depth was expected to affect the degree of clonotype sharing among donors. The small number of donors limited the genetic and exposure-history diversity represented. Estimated clonotype richness was generally larger for naive than for memory subsets. Even with the large sequencing depth, rarefaction of the sorted-subset datasets indicated that sequencing was incomplete.

This clone was counted a few times. Its target antigen remains unknown. The input lacks base qualities; no much larger clone sits a single base away. The same CDR3 arises from other DNA sequences in this sample as well. From the cysteine up to the phenylalanine, the CDR3 has a length of 13 residues. The kept DNA is CDR3 alone, 39 bases in frame from the first base. V loses 1 base of germline sequence and J loses 1 base, and the interval between the two ends is 4 bases. The germline V gene encodes CDR1 SEHNR and CDR2 FQNEAQ (reference sequence). CD8 naive samples consisted of CD45RO-negative cells that were positively selected for CCR7, yielding a CD45RA+CCR7+ population without TemRA cells. Healthy HIV-negative adults with no recently reported acute infections or vaccinations were included as donors. Only Caucasian adults living in Nashville, Tennessee, USA were represented among the donors. Blood was obtained by leukapheresis, after which PBMCs were separated by Ficoll-Histopaque density gradient centrifugation and cryopreserved in liquid nitrogen vapor phase. Analytical flow cytometry was used to check the purity and quantity of every magnetically sorted T cell population. Each sorted fraction had its genomic DNA isolated and then quantified by UV absorbance on a Nanodrop 2000c.

TCR CDR3 regions were amplified from genomic DNA by multiplex PCR using the deep immunoSEQ assay. For each cell subset, the extracted genomic DNA was distributed evenly across all wells of several immunoSEQ 96-well plates, and each plate served as one replicate. For sorted subsets, each replicate PCR was loaded with 150 to 250 ng genomic DNA, equivalent to 32,000 or so T cell genomes. Purified libraries were quantified with a Qubit 3.0 fluorometer, sized on a Bioanalyzer 2100, and re-quantified with the KAPA Library Quantification kit. Every immunoSEQ 96-well plate was sequenced on a separate single-read 150-cycle Illumina NextSeq 550 flow cell. Under the source paper's analysis protocol: The immunoSEQ output contained only junctional sequences without quality scores, so filtering could not match that applied to full-length reads. To assign V/J genes and CDR3, sequences were annotated using PyIR, a Python wrapper for IgBLAST v1.9, with IMGT germline references. Any read was removed if the V/J assignment was weak (E-value above 1e-6), the CDR3 was missing, or the read contained stop codons, out-of-frame junctions, or ambiguous translated residues. V3J clonotypes were defined by identical inferred V gene, J gene, and CDR3 amino acid sequence. Percentage overlap between repertoires was computed as shared unique clonotypes divided by the size of the smaller repertoire. RTK rarefaction, the Chao1 estimator, and Recon v2.1 estimates of unobserved clonotypes were used to assess repertoire richness. For all TCRbeta clonotypes obtained by the gDNA method from several donors, generation probabilities were computed with OLGA. Entries here come from immuneACCESS through TCRdb and include only in-frame sequences with V and J called. Some clones fail to appear in such tables; in the studies checked, an unresolved V gene covers under half of the shortfall, and the cause of the remainder is unknown. That table is the source of V, J and clone size, and D and trimming were worked out from the DNA. In all, the sample holds nearly 2 million clones, and 85% to 95% of those were seen once. The biggest ten clones account for 1% to 1.5% of the sample.

This receptor was taken from a young man in good health. This chain joins TRBV7-9 to TRBJ1-1, with the D gene not confidently named. The specimen sequenced was naive CD8+ T cells sorted from blood. The cell subset or site label for this specimen denotes: CD45RA+CCR7+. For the CDR3, the sequence is CASSLERNTEAFF. The DNA sequence reads TGTGCCAGCAGCTTAGAACGGAACACTGAAGCTTTCTTT.